The 11 T cell receptor beta chains below all came from one sample that was sequenced in a study of blood T cell repertoires in COVID-19. TCRdb's copy holds only in-frame clones and misses some; the assay was immunoSEQ multiplex PCR. This table holds about 220,000 clones, about 83% found once. The sample was peripheral blood. These receptors all come from a woman aged 45-65 years with acute or convalescent COVID-19.

The chain combines TRBV29-1 with TRBJ2-2, with D maybe TRBD2 (5 bases). The CDR3 consists of 12 residues. Trimming stripped 4 bases from V and 4 bases from J, with 7 bases between. From germline, CDR1 is SQVTM and CDR2 ANQGSEA. CDR3 sequence (DNA): TGCAGCGTTGTCGGGGTCACCGGGGAGCTGTTTTTT. Its protein product is CSVVGVTGELFF.

The table lists this clone with a count of one. The rearrangement joins TRBV19 to TRBJ1-6, with 7 positions matching TRBD1. Germline trimming cut 6 bases from V and 0 bases from J; bases unmatched to any gene: 8. Germline CDR1 and CDR2: LNHDA and SQIVND (reference sequence). CDR3 length: 17 residues. In nucleotides, the CDR3 is TGTGCCAGTAGCTCGGGACAGATGAGCTCCTATAATTCACCCCTCCACTTT. It translates to CASSSGQMSSYNSPLHF.

The chain carries TRBV5-5 and TRBJ1-1, with D perhaps matching TRBD1 (5 bases). Germline V CDR1 and CDR2: SGHKS, YYEKEE (reference sequence). The ends were cut back, 2 bases at V and 3 bases at J, with 14 bases in the middle. The CDR3 loop spans 15 amino acids. The CDR3 bases are TGTGCCAGCAGCTTAGGGGTCAGTACGGACACTGAAGCTTTCTTT. Translated: CASSLGVSTDTEAFF.

On this clone: Other DNA sequences in the same sample also yield this CDR3. The chain uses TRBV9 and TRBJ2-7; 9 nucleotides align to TRBD1. CDR3 length: 14 amino acids. Looked up from germline, CDR1 is SGDLS and CDR2 is YYNGEE. J lost 5 bases, V lost 0 bases, and 3 bases had no gene match. The CDR3 reads CASSVGGQGNEQYF. The CDR3 DNA sequence: TGTGCCAGCAGCGTAGGAGGACAGGGGAACGAGCAGTACTTC.

Only a few counts were recorded for this clone. The genes are TRBV19 and TRBJ2-7; D is undetermined. CDR3 length: 13 residues. The germline gives CDR1 LNHDA, CDR2 SQIVND (reference sequence). V dropped 1 base and J dropped 6 bases, with 10 bases sitting between them. CDR3 sequence reads: CASSIGGSPEQYF. CDR3 bases: TGTGCCAGTAGTATAGGCGGTTCCCCCGAGCAGTACTTC.

The CDR3 sequence is CASSRQGPGEFF. CDR3 DNA sequence: TGTGCCAGCAGTAGACAGGGACCGGGTGAATTCTTC. This sequence joins TRBV6-5 and TRBJ2-1; TRBD1 agrees at 7 bases. CDR1 and CDR2 (germline): MNHEY, SVGAGI. V lost 5 bases and J lost 16; bases outside the gene matches: 11. This CDR3 region has 12 residues.

The chain joins TRBV6-1 to TRBJ1-5; D gene unclear. The germline V gene has CDR1 MNHNS and CDR2 SASEGT. Between the trimmed V and J ends, which lost 3 bases and 0 bases, there was a span of 9 bases. The CDR3 length is 15 residues. The CDR3: CASSDGAYSNQPQHF. The DNA of the CDR3 is TGTGCCAGCAGTGACGGAGCCTATAGCAATCAGCCCCAGCATTTT.

This chain links TRBV6-5 with TRBJ1-2; 7 bases line up with TRBD1. Germline CDR1 and CDR2: MNHEY and SVGAGI. There are 15 residues in the CDR3. The trim removed 8 bases at V and 4 bases at J, leaving 13 bases unmatched. The chain's CDR3 is CASGIEYRGAYGYTF. In nucleotides, the CDR3 is TGTGCCAGCGGAATCGAATACAGGGGTGCCTATGGCTACACCTTC.

CDR3 in amino acids: CASSVAGVPAGGPSNEQFF. CDR3 nucleotides: TGTGCCAGCAGCGTAGCGGGGGTTCCCGCGGGAGGGCCTTCTAATGAGCAGTTCTTC. The chain carries TRBV9 and TRBJ2-1; 9 bases align to TRBD2. Germline values: CDR1 SGDLS, CDR2 YYNGEE. CDR3 length: 19 residues. The V and J ends lost 0 bases and 7 bases, in that order; junction bases with no gene match: 17.

The V and J genes are TRBV27 and TRBJ2-2; TRBD2 aligns across 8 bases. Germline V gene lookup returns CDR1 MNHEY and CDR2 SMNVEV (reference sequence). Losses at the gene ends were 2 bases for V and 7 bases for J; bases not matched to a gene: 6. This CDR3 region has 15 residues. CDR3 residues: CASSLLAGGIGELFF. CDR3 nucleotide sequence: TGTGCCAGCAGTTTACTGGCGGGAGGCATCGGGGAGCTGTTTTTT.

The chain is built from TRBV5-1 and TRBJ2-1; perhaps TRBD2 as D (5 bases). This CDR3 is 14 amino acids long. Trimming pared 4 bases from V and 0 bases from J, leaving 8 bases between. Germline V gene data show CDR1 as SGHRS and CDR2 as YFSETQ. The CDR3 DNA follows: TGCGCCAGCAGCCGGGAAAGCTCCTACAATGAGCAGTTCTTC. This sequence encodes CASSRESSYNEQFF.